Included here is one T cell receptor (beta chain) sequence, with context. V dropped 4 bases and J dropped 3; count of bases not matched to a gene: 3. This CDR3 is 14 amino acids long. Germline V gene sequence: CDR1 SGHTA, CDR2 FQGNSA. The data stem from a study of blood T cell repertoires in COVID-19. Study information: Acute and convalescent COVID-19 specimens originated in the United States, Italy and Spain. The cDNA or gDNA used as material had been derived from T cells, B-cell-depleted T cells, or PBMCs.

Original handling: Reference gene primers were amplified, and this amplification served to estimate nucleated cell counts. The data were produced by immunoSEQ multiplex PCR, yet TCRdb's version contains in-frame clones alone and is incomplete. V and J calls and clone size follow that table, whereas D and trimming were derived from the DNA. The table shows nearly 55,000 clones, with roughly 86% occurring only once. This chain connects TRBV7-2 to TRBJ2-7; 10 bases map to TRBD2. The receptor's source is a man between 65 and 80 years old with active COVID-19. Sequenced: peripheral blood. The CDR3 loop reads CASSSAGGLYEQYF. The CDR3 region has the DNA TGTGCCAGCAGCTCAGCGGGGGGGCTCTACGAGCAGTACTTC. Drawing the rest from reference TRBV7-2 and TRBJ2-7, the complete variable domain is GAGVSQSPSNKVTEKGKDVELRCDPISGHTALYWYRQSLGQGLEFLIYFQGNSAPDKSGLPSDRFSAERTGGSVSTLTIQRTQQEDSAVYLCASSSAGGLYEQYFGPGTRLTVT.